These T cell receptor beta chains were read from a single sample in a study of blood T cells in healthy people across ages. From the 5' RACE reads, TCRdb called clonotypes with MiXCR, one entry per CDR3 protein. The profile covers 850,000 to 950,000 distinct CDR3 sequences, with 29% appearing a single time and 15% to 20% taken by the ten largest. Sequencing was performed on blood. Receptors originate from an elderly woman in good health. Both conserved end residues are part of each CDR3. D genes are given only for firm matches. The size of a clone is reported for some rows only, either as once, few or many, or as a class for expanded clones.

D,J,size,V,length,DNA,CDR3
NA,TRBJ2-7,many,TRBV30,12,TGTGCCTGGAGTGTGAGGTACTACGAGCAGTACTTC,CAWSVRYYEQYF
NA,TRBJ1-2,many,TRBV20-1,15,TGCAGTGCTATACAACGCGAGGGGGGGACGGTCGGCTACACCTTC,CSAIQREGGTVGYTF
TRBD2,TRBJ2-7,many,TRBV28,13,TGTGCCAGCAGCTTCGGGGGGGGCTACGAGCAGTACTTC,CASSFGGGYEQYF
NA,TRBJ2-7,many,TRBV20-1,11,TGCAGTGCTAGGATCATCGACGAGCAGTACTTC,CSARIIDEQYF
NA,TRBJ1-2,NA,TRBV5-1,15,TGCGCCAGCAGCTTGTCTGCCAGCACTAACTATGGCTACACCTTC,CASSLSASTNYGYTF
TRBD1,TRBJ2-6,once,TRBV5-1,22,TGCGCCAGCAGCTTACCCGGGGACAGGCCGACCGGCGCCCTTACTGGGGCCAACGTCCGGACTTTC,CASSLPGDRPTGALTGANVRTF
NA,TRBJ2-7,few,TRBV15,14,TGTGCCACCAGCAGGACAGGTGCATCCTACGAGCAGTACTTC,CATSRTGASYEQYF
TRBD1,TRBJ2-4,many,TRBV7-2,13,TGTGCCAGCAGCTCGAGACAGGGTAACATTCAGTACTTC,CASSSRQGNIQYF
TRBD1,TRBJ1-2,NA,TRBV4-2,15,TGTGCCAGCAGCCCCCGGACAGGGAGTATGGAGGGCTACACCTTC,CASSPRTGSMEGYTF
NA,TRBJ2-5,many,TRBV5-1,13,TGCGCCAGCGGCCGGGACGTACAAGAGACCCAGTACTTC,CASGRDVQETQYF
TRBD2,TRBJ2-7,few,TRBV6-5,15,TGTGCCAGCAGCCGGGGACTAGAAGCGTCCTACGAGCAGTACTTC,CASSRGLEASYEQYF
NA,TRBJ1-1,many,TRBV10-2,13,TGCGCCAGCAGCATTAGGATGAACACTGAAGCTTTCTTT,CASSIRMNTEAFF
TRBD2,TRBJ2-2,NA,TRBV20-1,14,TGCAGTGCTCGTTATAGCGGGGCAGGCGGGGAGCTGTTTTTT,CSARYSGAGGELFF
NA,TRBJ2-7,many,TRBV5-1,12,TGCGCCAGCAGCTCGGAGGGAATCGAGCAGTACTTC,CASSSEGIEQYF
TRBD2,TRBJ2-3,few,TRBV7-2,15,TGTGCCAGCAGCCCCTGGACTAGTGGTACAGATACGCAGTATTTT,CASSPWTSGTDTQYF
TRBD1,TRBJ2-2,NA,TRBV7-2,15,TGTGCCAGCAGCTGGGGACAGATTACCACCGGGGAGCTGTTTTTT,CASSWGQITTGELFF
NA,TRBJ1-1,NA,TRBV30,13,TGTGCCTGGAGTGTTGCCCTGAACACTGAAGCTTTCTTT,CAWSVALNTEAFF
TRBD1,TRBJ2-3,few,TRBV27,17,TGTGCCAGCAGAAACGGGGCAGGGGGATTTAGCACAGATACGCAGTATTTT,CASRNGAGGFSTDTQYF
NA,TRBJ1-2,many,TRBV9,12,TGTGCCAGCAGCGTAGACCTGGGCGGCTACACCTTC,CASSVDLGGYTF
NA,TRBJ2-4,many,TRBV14,16,TGTGCCAGCAGCCAAGACAGGGCGGATTGGAAAAACATTCAGTACTTC,CASSQDRADWKNIQYF
NA,TRBJ2-5,many,TRBV6-5,13,TGTGCCAGCAGAATAATAGGAGGAAAGACCCAGTACTTC,CASRIIGGKTQYF
NA,TRBJ1-5,few,TRBV4-2,15,TGTGCCAGCAGCCAAACGGAAAATAGCAATCAGCCCCAGCATTTT,CASSQTENSNQPQHF
TRBD2,TRBJ2-3,few,TRBV6-6,16,TGTGCCAGCAGTTACTCGGGCGGGGGGGCCGCAGATACGCAGTATTTT,CASSYSGGGAADTQYF
TRBD2,TRBJ2-7,few,TRBV30,17,TGTGCCTGGAGTGTGTCTCGGACTAGCGGGGGTTACAATGAGCAGTACTTC,CAWSVSRTSGGYNEQYF
TRBD2,TRBJ2-7,many,TRBV3-1,15,TGTGCCAGCAGCCCCACTAGCGGGGGAACCTACGAGCAGTACTTC,CASSPTSGGTYEQYF
TRBD2,TRBJ2-1,NA,TRBV27,16,TGTGCCAGCAGTTTACTAGCGGGGGAATCCTACAATGAGCAGTTCTTC,CASSLLAGESYNEQFF
NA,TRBJ2-1,NA,TRBV7-2,15,TGTGCCAGCAGCTTAGGTGGGTATAGCGAGTATGAGCAGTTCTTC,CASSLGGYSEYEQFF
TRBD1,TRBJ1-5,few,TRBV4-3,18,TGCGCCAGCAGCCAAGGGACAGGGGCAGGAGATAGCAATCAGCCCCAGCATTTT,CASSQGTGAGDSNQPQHF
TRBD2,TRBJ2-7,many,TRBV20-1,17,TGCAGTGCTAGAGTTGTAGGACTAGCGGGCCCATTCGACGAGCAGTACTTC,CSARVVGLAGPFDEQYF
NA,TRBJ2-7,many,TRBV7-9,13,TGTGCCAGCAGCCCGGGACTGTTCTTCGAGCAGTACTTC,CASSPGLFFEQYF
NA,TRBJ2-7,few,TRBV21-1,15,TGTGCCAGCAGCAAAGGAGGGACAGCATCCTACGAGCAGTACTTC,CASSKGGTASYEQYF
TRBD2,TRBJ2-1,many,TRBV5-5,14,TGTGCCAGCAGCTTGGATTGGGGGAGGGGAGAGCAGTTCTTC,CASSLDWGRGEQFF
TRBD1,TRBJ2-5,once,TRBV29-1,14,TGCAGCGCTTGGGACAGAATGTTAGGAGAGACCCAGTACTTC,CSAWDRMLGETQYF
TRBD1,TRBJ1-1,few,TRBV12-3/TRBV12-4,14,TGTGCCAGCAGTTTGGTTGGACAGGGAACTGAAGCTTTCTTT,CASSLVGQGTEAFF
TRBD2,TRBJ2-1,many,TRBV7-2,16,TGTGCCAGCAGCTTAGCTAGAGCGGGGGGGCCAAATGAGCAGTTCTTC,CASSLARAGGPNEQFF
TRBD2,TRBJ2-3,many,TRBV12-3/TRBV12-4,15,TGTGCCAGCAGATATATAGCGGGGGGGCCGGATACGCAGTATTTT,CASRYIAGGPDTQYF
NA,TRBJ2-7,many,TRBV13,15,TGTGCCAGCAGCTTAGGGGACAGAAGCTCCTACGAGCAGTACTTC,CASSLGDRSSYEQYF
NA,TRBJ1-6,NA,TRBV6-5,19,TGTGCCAGCAGTTACCCCCCAGGGTACCACAGCTCCTATAATTCACCCCTCCACTTT,CASSYPPGYHSSYNSPLHF
NA,TRBJ2-2,NA,TRBV12-3/TRBV12-4,15,TGTGCCATGGGGATAAAGTCAGCCACGACCGGGGAGCTGTTTTTT,CAMGIKSATTGELFF
NA,TRBJ2-7,NA,TRBV15,15,TGTGCCACCAGCAGAGTGACAGGTTTCTCCTACGAGCAGTACTTC,CATSRVTGFSYEQYF
TRBD1,TRBJ1-2,few,TRBV30,13,TGTGCCTGGATGAGGACAGGGGGCTCTGGCTACACCTTC,CAWMRTGGSGYTF
NA,TRBJ2-3,many,TRBV5-1,18,TGCGCCAGCAGCCGAACATTTCTCCAATCCTACAGCACAGATACGCAGTATTTT,CASSRTFLQSYSTDTQYF
NA,TRBJ2-7,many,TRBV28,14,TGTGCCAGCAGGGGGGGACAGCCACCCTACGAGCAGTACTTC,CASRGGQPPYEQYF
TRBD2,TRBJ2-1,few,TRBV28,17,TGTGCCAGCAGTTTAACTGGGTCTGGCCTAGCGGGGAATGAGCAGTTCTTC,CASSLTGSGLAGNEQFF
TRBD2,TRBJ2-3,many,TRBV15,18,TGTGCCACCAGCAGAGGAGGAACTAGCGGGGGGTACACAGATACGCAGTATTTT,CATSRGGTSGGYTDTQYF
NA,TRBJ2-5,few,TRBV15,14,TGTGCCACCAGCAGAGATCTGGGTAGAGAGACCCAGTACTTC,CATSRDLGRETQYF
NA,TRBJ2-1,few,TRBV7-9,14,TGTGCCAGCAGCTTAGATTTGTTGTGGGGAGAGCAGTTCTTC,CASSLDLLWGEQFF
TRBD2,TRBJ2-7,NA,TRBV7-2,18,TGTGCCAGCAGCTTAGCGGCGACTAGCGGGAGGAGCTCCTACGAGCAGTACTTC,CASSLAATSGRSSYEQYF